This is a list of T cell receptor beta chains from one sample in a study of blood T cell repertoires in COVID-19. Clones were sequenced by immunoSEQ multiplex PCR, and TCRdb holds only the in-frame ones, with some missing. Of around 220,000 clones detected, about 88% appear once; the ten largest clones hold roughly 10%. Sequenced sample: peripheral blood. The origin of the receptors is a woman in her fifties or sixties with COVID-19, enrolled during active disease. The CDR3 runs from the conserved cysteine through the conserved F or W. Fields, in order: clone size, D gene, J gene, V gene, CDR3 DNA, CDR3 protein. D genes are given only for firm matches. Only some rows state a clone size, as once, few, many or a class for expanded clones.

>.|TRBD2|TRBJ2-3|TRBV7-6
TGTGCCAGCAGCGCCCTAGCGGGGGGGCCCACAGATACGCAGTATTTT
CASSALAGGPTDTQYF
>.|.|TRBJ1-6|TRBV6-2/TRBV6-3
TGTGCCAGCAGTCTCGGGGTTGGGAATTCACCCCTCCACTTT
CASSLGVGNSPLHF
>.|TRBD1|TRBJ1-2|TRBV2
TGTGCCAGCAGTGATCTCCGGGACAGTTCGAATGGCTACACCTTC
CASSDLRDSSNGYTF
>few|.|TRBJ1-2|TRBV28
TGTCTCTCGTCTTCAGGGGTTGGCTACACCTTC
CLSSSGVGYTF
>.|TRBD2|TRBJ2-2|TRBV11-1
TGTGCCAGCAGCCCTATAGCGGGAAAGAACACCGGGGAGCTGTTTTTT
CASSPIAGKNTGELFF
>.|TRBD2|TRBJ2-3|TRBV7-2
TGTGCCAGCGGCCTTCGGGGGGGTACGCAGTATTTT
CASGLRGGTQYF
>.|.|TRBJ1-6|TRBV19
TGTGCCAGTAGTACAACCCCCCAGGGTGCGGGGAATAATTCACCCCTCCACTTT
CASSTTPQGAGNNSPLHF
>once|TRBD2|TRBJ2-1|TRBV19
TGTGCCAGTAGTAGCGGGGGGCCCCTTCCGTTCTTC
CASSSGGPLPFF
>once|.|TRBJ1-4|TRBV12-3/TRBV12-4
TGTGCCAGCAGTTTAGGGCCAAAACTGTTTTTT
CASSLGPKLFF
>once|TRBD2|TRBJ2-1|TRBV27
TGTGCCAGCAGGCAGCGGACTAGCGGTGTCAATGAGCAGTTCTTC
CASRQRTSGVNEQFF
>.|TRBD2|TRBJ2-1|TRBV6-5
TGTGCCAGCAGTCGGACTAGCGGGGGTTACAATGAGCAGTTCTTC
CASSRTSGGYNEQFF
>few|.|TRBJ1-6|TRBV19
TGTGCCAGTAGTATCCCCGGACAGTCCCCCCTCCACTTT
CASSIPGQSPLHF
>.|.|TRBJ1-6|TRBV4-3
TGCGCCAGCAGCCCTGACCGGGGCTATAATTCACCCCTCCACTTT
CASSPDRGYNSPLHF
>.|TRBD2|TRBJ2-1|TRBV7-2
TGTGCCAGCAGCTTAGGCGGGGGGAACAATGAGCAGTTCTTC
CASSLGGGNNEQFF
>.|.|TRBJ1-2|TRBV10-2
TGCGCCAGCAGTAAGACAGTAACTAACTATGGCTACACCTTC
CASSKTVTNYGYTF
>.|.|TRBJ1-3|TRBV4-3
TGCGCCAGCAGCCAAGTTACGGAGTTCTCTGGAAACACCATATATTTT
CASSQVTEFSGNTIYF
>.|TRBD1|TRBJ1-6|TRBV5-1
TGCGCCAGCAGCTTGGGACAGGGGGCGAATTCACCCCTCCACTTT
CASSLGQGANSPLHF
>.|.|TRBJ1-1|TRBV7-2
TGTGCCAGCCGCTATGGCGGGACTAACACTGAAGCTTTCTTT
CASRYGGTNTEAFF